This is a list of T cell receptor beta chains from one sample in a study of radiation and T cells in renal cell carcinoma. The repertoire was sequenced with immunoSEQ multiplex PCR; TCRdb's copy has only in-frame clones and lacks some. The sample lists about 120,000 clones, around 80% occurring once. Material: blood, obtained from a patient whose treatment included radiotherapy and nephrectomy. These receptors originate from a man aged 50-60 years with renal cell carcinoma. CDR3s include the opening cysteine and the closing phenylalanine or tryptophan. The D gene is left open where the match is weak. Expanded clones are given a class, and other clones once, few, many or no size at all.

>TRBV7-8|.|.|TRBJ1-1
TGTGCCAGCAGCTTATTTTCAGACAACACTGAAGCTTTCTTT
CASSLFSDNTEAFF
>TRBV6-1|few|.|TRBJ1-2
TGTGCCAGCAGTGGAGACGGATATGGCTACACCTTC
CASSGDGYGYTF
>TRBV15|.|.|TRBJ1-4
TGTGCCACCAGCAGAGCGCTAGGTGAAAAACTGTTTTTT
CATSRALGEKLFF
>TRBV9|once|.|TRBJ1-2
TGTGCCAGCAGCCCCTCGTTTGAGAGTAACTATGGCTACACCTTC
CASSPSFESNYGYTF
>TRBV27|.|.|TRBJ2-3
TGTGCCAGCAGTTTATTGGGACGTTCACCAGGCACAGATACGCAGTATTTT
CASSLLGRSPGTDTQYF
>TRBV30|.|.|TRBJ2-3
TGTGCCTGGGTCCAGAGCACAGATACGCAGTATTTT
CAWVQSTDTQYF
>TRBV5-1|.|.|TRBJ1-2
TGCGCCAGCAGCTTGACCGTAGAACCCTATGGCTACACCTTC
CASSLTVEPYGYTF
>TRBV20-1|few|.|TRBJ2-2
TGCAGTGCTAGGGTCGGATGGGAGCTGTTTTTT
CSARVGWELFF
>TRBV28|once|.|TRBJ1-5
TGTGCGTCGCTGTCCGCCGAGGGCAATCAGCCCCAGCATTTT
CASLSAEGNQPQHF
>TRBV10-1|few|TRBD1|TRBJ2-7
TGCGCCAGCAGTCGGGACAGGAGACCCTACGAGCAGTACTTC
CASSRDRRPYEQYF
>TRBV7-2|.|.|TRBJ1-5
TGTGCCAGCAGCTTGAGGGTTAGCAATCAGCCCCAGCATTTT
CASSLRVSNQPQHF
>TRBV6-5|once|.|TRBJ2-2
TGTGCCAGCAGTTACTCGAGCAGGGCTGGCGGGGAGCTGTTTTTT
CASSYSSRAGGELFF
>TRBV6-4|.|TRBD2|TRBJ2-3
TGTGCCAGCAGTATCACCACGATAGGACTAGCGCCGCAGTATTTT
CASSITTIGLAPQYF
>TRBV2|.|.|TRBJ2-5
TGTGCCAGAGAAGGTAGCGGCAACCAAGAGACCCAGTACTTC
CAREGSGNQETQYF
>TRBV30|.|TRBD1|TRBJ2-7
TGTGCCTGGAGTACGCCACGGACAGGGGGCTACGAGCAGTACTTC
CAWSTPRTGGYEQYF
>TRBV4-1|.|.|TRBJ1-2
TGCGCCAGCAGCCAAGCCGGGACGGCCCGGGGCTACACCTTC
CASSQAGTARGYTF
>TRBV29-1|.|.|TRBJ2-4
TGCAGCGTCCGGGACAACGAAAACATTCAGTACTTC
CSVRDNENIQYF
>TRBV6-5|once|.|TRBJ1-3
TGTGCCAGCAGTAACCGTTACTCTGGAAACACCATATATTTT
CASSNRYSGNTIYF
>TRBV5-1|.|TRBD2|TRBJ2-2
TGCGCCAGCAGCGTATCTTGGTTAGGACGGTCGCTAGCGGTCGGGGAGCTGTTTTTT
CASSVSWLGRSLAVGELFF
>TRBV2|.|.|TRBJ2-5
TGTGCCAGCAGTTACAGGGTTTTCGAGACCCAGTACTTC
CASSYRVFETQYF
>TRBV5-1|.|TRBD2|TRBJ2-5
TGCGCCAGCAGCTTGGCGCCTAGCGGGGGCGAAGAGACCCAGTACTTC
CASSLAPSGGEETQYF
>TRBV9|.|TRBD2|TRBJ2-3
TGTGCCAGCAGCGCTAATAGCGGGAGTAGGCTCAGCACAGATACGCAGTATTTT
CASSANSGSRLSTDTQYF
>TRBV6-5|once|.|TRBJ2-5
TGTGCCAGCAGTTACTCGCAAAGAGAGACCCAGTACTTC
CASSYSQRETQYF
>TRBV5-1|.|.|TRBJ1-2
TGCGCCAGCAGCTTGGGAGGCGCCTCACGAGCGGGCGGCTACACCTTC
CASSLGGASRAGGYTF
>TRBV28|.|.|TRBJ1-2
TGTGCCAGCAGTCCGGACGGACCGTATGGCTACACCTTC
CASSPDGPYGYTF
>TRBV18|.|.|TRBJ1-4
TGTGCCAGCTCACCACCTTTGCAGGGTGGGGTTGAAAAACTGTTTTTT
CASSPPLQGGVEKLFF
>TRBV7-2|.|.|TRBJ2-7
TGTGCCAGCAGCTTAGGCTGGGGAAACTACGAGCAGTACTTC
CASSLGWGNYEQYF
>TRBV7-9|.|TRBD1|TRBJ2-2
TGTGCCAGCACCTTGACAGGGAGGAACACCGGGGAGCTGTTTTTT
CASTLTGRNTGELFF
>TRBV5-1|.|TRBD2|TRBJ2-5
TGCGCCAGCAGCTTGGGGCCAGCGGGAATACAAGAGACCCAGTACTTC
CASSLGPAGIQETQYF
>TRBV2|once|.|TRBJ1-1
TGTGCCAGCATGGGGAACACTGAAGCTTTCTTT
CASMGNTEAFF
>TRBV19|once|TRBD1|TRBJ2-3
TGTGCCAGTAGTATTCTCGGGACAGCACCCACAGATACGCAGTATTTT
CASSILGTAPTDTQYF
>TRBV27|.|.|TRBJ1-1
TGTGCCACCCTCCCACAGGGTGGGGGGCACACTGAAGCTTTCTTT
CATLPQGGGHTEAFF
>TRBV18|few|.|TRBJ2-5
TGTGCCAGCTCACCAGGTCGAGAGACCCAGTACTTC
CASSPGRETQYF
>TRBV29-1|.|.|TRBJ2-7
TGCAGCGTTGGCGGGACCCAGTACGAGCAGTACTTC
CSVGGTQYEQYF
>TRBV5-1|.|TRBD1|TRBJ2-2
TGCGCCAGCAGCGTTTTCAGGGGGCTAAACACCGGGGAGCTGTTTTTT
CASSVFRGLNTGELFF
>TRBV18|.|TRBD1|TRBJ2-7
TGTGCCAGCTCACCTCGAGTCGGGACAGGGACTCTCTACGAGCAGTACTTC
CASSPRVGTGTLYEQYF
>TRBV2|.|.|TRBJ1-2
TGTGCCAGCAGTGATAGCGGGAACTATGGCTACACCTTC
CASSDSGNYGYTF
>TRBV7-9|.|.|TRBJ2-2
TGTGCCAGCAGCGGTCGTTGGCAGGGCGGTGTTAGCACCGGGGAGCTGTTTTTT
CASSGRWQGGVSTGELFF
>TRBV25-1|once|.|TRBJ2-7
TGTGCCAGCAGTGAATTCGGCGGATACGAGCAGTACTTC
CASSEFGGYEQYF
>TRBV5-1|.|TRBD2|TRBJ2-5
TGCGCCAGCAGCTGGACTAGCGGGGGTGTAGAAGAGACCCAGTACTTC
CASSWTSGGVEETQYF
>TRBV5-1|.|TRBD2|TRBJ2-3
TGCGCCAGCAGCCCGGGACTAGCGGGGGGGCCAGATACGCAGTATTTT
CASSPGLAGGPDTQYF
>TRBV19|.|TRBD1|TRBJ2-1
TGTGCCAGCAAAGGGACAGGGGAAAACAATGAGCAGTTCTTC
CASKGTGENNEQFF
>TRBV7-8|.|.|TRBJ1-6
TGTGCCAGCAGCTTAGCGGCAGGGCGGAATAATTCACCCCTCCACTTT
CASSLAAGRNNSPLHF
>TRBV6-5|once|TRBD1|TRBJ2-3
TGTGCCAGCAGTTCCAACCGGGACAGGGGTGGAAATACGCAGTATTTT
CASSSNRDRGGNTQYF
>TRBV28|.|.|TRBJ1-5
TGTGCCAGCAGTTTAAGCCGGGACGGGGATCAGCCCCAGCATTTT
CASSLSRDGDQPQHF
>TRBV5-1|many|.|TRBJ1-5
TGCGCCAGGGAGAATCAGCCCCAGCATTTT
CARENQPQHF
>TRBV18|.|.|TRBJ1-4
TGTGCCAGCTCACCACGTCTGGAAAAACTGTTTTTT
CASSPRLEKLFF
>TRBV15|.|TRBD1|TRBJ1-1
TGTGCCACCAGCGGAAACCCCCGGACAGGGAACACTGAAGCTTTCTTT
CATSGNPRTGNTEAFF
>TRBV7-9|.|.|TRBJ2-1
TGTGCCAGCAGCTTAGGTCCGAACCATGAGCAGTTCTTC
CASSLGPNHEQFF
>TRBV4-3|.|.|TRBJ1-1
TGCGCCAGCAGCCAAGTTCCCTTCTTCGGCACTGAAGCTTTCTTT
CASSQVPFFGTEAFF
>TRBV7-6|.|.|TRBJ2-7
TGTGCCAGCAGCTTCGGAGAGGGGGGTTACGAGCAGTACTTC
CASSFGEGGYEQYF
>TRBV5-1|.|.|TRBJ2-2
TGCGCCAGCAGGACGGTGGAGGGGGCAGTCGGGGAGCTGTTTTTT
CASRTVEGAVGELFF
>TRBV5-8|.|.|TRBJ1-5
TGTGCCAGCAGCTTCGGGACTCCAAATAGCAATCAGCCCCAGCATTTT
CASSFGTPNSNQPQHF
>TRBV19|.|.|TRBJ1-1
TGTGCCACTTGGGGGAGGGACACTGAAGCTTTCTTT
CATWGRDTEAFF
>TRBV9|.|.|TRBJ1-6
TGTGCCAGCACGGCTCAGAATAATTCACCCCTCCACTTT
CASTAQNNSPLHF
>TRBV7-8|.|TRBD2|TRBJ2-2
TGTGCCAGCAGCTTAGCCCGGGGGGGCCTCACCGGGGAGCTGTTTTTT
CASSLARGGLTGELFF
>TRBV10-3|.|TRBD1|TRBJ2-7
TGTGCCATCGGACAGGGCTACGAGCAGTACTTC
CAIGQGYEQYF
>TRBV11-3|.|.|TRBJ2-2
TGTGCCAGCAGCATTAAGGTCGGGGAGCTGTTTTTT
CASSIKVGELFF